This T cell receptor beta chain is from a study of T-cell memory formation after mild COVID-19. Study context: Each donor largely had its own TCR clusters.

From the 5' RACE reads, TCRdb called clonotypes with MiXCR, one entry per CDR3 protein. The table has 150,000 to 200,000 distinct CDR3 sequences, around 10% seen once. Germline V lookup: CDR1 LNHDA, CDR2 SQIVND (reference sequence). This CDR3 comprises 14 residues. With V trimmed by 9 bases and J by 6 bases, 7 bases remained unmatched. This clonotype was seen more than once but under ten times. Source material: PBMCs or a T cell subset sorted from them (not recorded which). The clonotype originates from a man between 18 and 35 years old who had mild COVID-19 (a few samples of this study predate the infection). Cell type and time point are not known. The chain uses TRBV19 and TRBJ1-5, with TRBD1 identical over 11 bases. CDR3 region: CASTGTGGFQPQHF. The CDR3 nucleotides are TGTGCCAGCACCGGGACAGGGGGGTTTCAGCCCCAGCATTTT.